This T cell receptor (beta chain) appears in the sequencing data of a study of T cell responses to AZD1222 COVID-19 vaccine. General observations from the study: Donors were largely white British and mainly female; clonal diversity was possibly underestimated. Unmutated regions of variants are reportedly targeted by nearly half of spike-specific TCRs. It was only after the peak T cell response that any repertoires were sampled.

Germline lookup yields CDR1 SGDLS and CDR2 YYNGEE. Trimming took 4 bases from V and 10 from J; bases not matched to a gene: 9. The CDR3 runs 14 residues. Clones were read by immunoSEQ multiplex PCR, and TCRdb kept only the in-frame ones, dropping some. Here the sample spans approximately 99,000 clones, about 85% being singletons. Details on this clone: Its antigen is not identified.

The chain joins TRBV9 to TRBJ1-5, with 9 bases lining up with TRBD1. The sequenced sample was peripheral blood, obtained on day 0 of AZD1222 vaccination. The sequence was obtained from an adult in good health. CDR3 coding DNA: TGTGCCAGCAGCCGCGGGACAGGGTTCAACCCCCAGCATTTT. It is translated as CASSRGTGFNPQHF. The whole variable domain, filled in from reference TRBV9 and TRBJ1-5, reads DSGVTQTPKHLITATGQRVTLRCSPRSGDLSVYWYQQSLDQGLQFLIQYYNGEERAKGNILERFSAQQFPDLHSELNLSSLELGDSALYFCASSRGTGFNPQHFGDGTRLSIL.